These T cell receptor beta chains were read from a single sample in a study of T cells in Graves' hyperthyroidism and ophthalmopathy. TCRdb itself ran the multiplex PCR reads through MiXCR, one entry per CDR3 protein. The data hold some 600,000 distinct CDR3 sequences, with about 15% observed a single time. Sequenced sample: blood. The receptors were sampled from a woman aged 25-40 years with Graves' hyperthyroidism that later progressed to Graves' ophthalmopathy. Both conserved end residues are part of each CDR3. The order of the fields is V gene, J gene, CDR3 protein.

TRBV19,TRBJ1-1,CASSIWGGTEAFF
TRBV2,TRBJ2-2,CASTTPGTNTEELFF
TRBV12-3/TRBV12-4,TRBJ2-1,CASCPAGSNEQFF
TRBV14,TRBJ2-1,CASSQDWGGDNEQFF
TRBV7-2,TRBJ1-2,CASSLAARNYGYTF
TRBV6-1,TRBJ1-1,CASTGTGWTEAFF
TRBV6-1,TRBJ2-3,CASNPDSGGDTQYF
TRBV12-5,TRBJ1-1,CASGATGGVNEAFF
TRBV20-1,TRBJ2-5,CSAKRSPSGGIETQYF
TRBV28,TRBJ2-5,CASIPGLSPGKTQYF
TRBV7-9,TRBJ2-5,CASSEMGQGKTQYF
TRBV3-1,TRBJ1-1,CASSHRTGGPEAFF
TRBV20-1,TRBJ1-1,CSAPRDRLRTEAFF
TRBV28,TRBJ2-7,CASSFLPGQSYEQYF
TRBV6-1,TRBJ2-3,CASSDRPISTDTQYF